This T cell receptor (beta chain) was obtained from a study of blood T cell repertoires in COVID-19. Study as a whole: PBMCs, B-cell-depleted T cells, or T cells provided the cDNA or gDNA that made up the material.

Germline CDR1 is LNHNV and CDR2 is YYDKDF (reference sequence). Trimming cost V 5 bases and J 4 bases, with 20 bases left between them. CDR3 length: 17 residues. Assay used: immunoSEQ multiplex PCR; TCRdb lists only in-frame clones, some missing. This sample has tens of thousands of clones, with approximately 81% found just once. Sequenced: peripheral blood. The source of this sequence is a man aged 80 or over with active or convalescent COVID-19. V gene TRBV15 combines with J gene TRBJ1-4; D might be TRBD1 (5 bases). This CDR3 reads CATSANTGIRRNEKLFF. CDR3 sequence (DNA): TGTGCCACCAGCGCAAATACAGGTATTCGGCGTAATGAAAAACTGTTTTTT.